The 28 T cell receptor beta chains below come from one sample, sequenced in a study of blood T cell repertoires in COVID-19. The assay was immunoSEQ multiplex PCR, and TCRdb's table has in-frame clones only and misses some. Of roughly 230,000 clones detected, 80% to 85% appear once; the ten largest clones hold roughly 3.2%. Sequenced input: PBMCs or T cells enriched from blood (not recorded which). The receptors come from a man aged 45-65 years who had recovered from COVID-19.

The CDR3 region is CASSSGLAGGTAVHEQFF. The CDR3 DNA is TGCGCCAGCAGCTCTGGACTAGCGGGGGGGACGGCGGTTCATGAGCAGTTCTTC. This chain links TRBV5-1 with TRBJ2-1; 15 bases align to TRBD2. Trimming took 3 bases from V and 8 from J; bases not matched to a gene: 12. The CDR3 totals 18 residues. Germline assignment: CDR1 SGHRS and CDR2 YFSETQ.

The chain's CDR3 is CASSPRQGREKLFF. The CDR3 DNA reads TGTGCCAGCTCACCCCGGCAGGGGCGGGAAAAACTGTTTTTT. This chain joins TRBV18 and TRBJ1-4; a possible D gene is TRBD1 (6 bases). V lost 3 bases and J lost 8, with 13 bases in between. The CDR3 sequence is 14 residues long. Germline CDR1 and CDR2: KGHSH and LQKENI.

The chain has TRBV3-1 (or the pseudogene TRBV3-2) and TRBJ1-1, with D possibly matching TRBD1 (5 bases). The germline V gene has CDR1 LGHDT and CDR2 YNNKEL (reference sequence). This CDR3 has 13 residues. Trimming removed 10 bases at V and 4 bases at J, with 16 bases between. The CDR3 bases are TGTGCCACCTCAGGCGGGGGGGGCACTGAAGCTTTCTTT. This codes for CATSGGGGTEAFF.

The CDR3 nucleotides are TGCGCCAACCGGGACAGGATAACCCACGAGCAGTACTTC. Its translation is CANRDRITHEQYF. The genes are TRBV10-1 and TRBJ2-7, with 8 nucleotides matching TRBD1. The CDR3 extends over 13 amino acids. The trim removed 10 bases at V and 5 bases at J, leaving 10 bases unmatched. The V gene's germline CDR1 is WNHNN and CDR2 SYGVQD (reference sequence).

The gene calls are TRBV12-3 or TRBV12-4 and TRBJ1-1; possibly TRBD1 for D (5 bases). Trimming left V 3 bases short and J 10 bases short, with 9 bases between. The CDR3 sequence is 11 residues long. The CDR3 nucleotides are TGTGCCAGCAGTTTGGGGCTGACAGCTTTCTTT. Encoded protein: CASSLGLTAFF.

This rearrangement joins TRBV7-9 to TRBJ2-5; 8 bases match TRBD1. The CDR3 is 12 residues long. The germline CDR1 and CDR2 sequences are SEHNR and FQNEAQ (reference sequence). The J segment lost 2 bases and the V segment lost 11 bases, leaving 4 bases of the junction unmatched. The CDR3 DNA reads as TGTGCCGGGACAGGTCCTCAAGAGACCCAGTACTTC. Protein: CAGTGPQETQYF.

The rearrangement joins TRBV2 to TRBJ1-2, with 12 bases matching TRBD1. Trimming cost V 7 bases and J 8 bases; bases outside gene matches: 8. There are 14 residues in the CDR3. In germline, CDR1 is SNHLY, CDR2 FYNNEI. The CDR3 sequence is CASTPGQGAEGYTF. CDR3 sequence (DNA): TGTGCCAGCACACCGGGACAGGGGGCTGAGGGCTACACCTTC.

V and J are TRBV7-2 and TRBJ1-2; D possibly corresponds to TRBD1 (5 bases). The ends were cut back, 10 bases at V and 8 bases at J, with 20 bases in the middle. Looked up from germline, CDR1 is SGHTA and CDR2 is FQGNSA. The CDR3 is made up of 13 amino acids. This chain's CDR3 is CATILGGLGGYTF. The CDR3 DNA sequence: TGTGCCACCATCTTGGGGGGTCTGGGAGGCTACACCTTC. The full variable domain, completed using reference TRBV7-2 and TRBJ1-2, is GAGVSQSPSNKVTEKGKDVELRCDPISGHTALYWYRQSLGQGLEFLIYFQGNSAPDKSGLPSDRFSAERTGGSVSTLTIQRTQQEDSAVYLCATILGGLGGYTFGSGTRLTVV.

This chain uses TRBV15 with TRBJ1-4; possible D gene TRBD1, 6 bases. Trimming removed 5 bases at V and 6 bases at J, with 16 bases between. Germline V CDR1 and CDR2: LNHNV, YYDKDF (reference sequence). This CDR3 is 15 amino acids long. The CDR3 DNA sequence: TGTGCCACCAGCGGGGGCTTAAGAGTTGATGAAAAACTGTTTTTT. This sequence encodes CATSGGLRVDEKLFF. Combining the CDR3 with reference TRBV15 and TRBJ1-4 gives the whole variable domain DAMVIQNPRYQVTQFGKPVTLSCSQTLNHNVMYWYQQKSSQAPKLLFHYYDKDFNNEADTPDNFQSRRPNTSFCFLDIRSPGLGDTAMYLCATSGGLRVDEKLFFGSGTQLSVL.

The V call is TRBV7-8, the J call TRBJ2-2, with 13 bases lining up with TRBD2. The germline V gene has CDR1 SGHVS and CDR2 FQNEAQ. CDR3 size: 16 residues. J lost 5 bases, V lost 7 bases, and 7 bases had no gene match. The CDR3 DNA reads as TGTGCCAGCACCTTTGGACTAGCGGGGGAAACCGGGGAGCTGTTTTTT. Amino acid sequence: CASTFGLAGETGELFF.

CDR3 DNA: TGTGCCAGCAGTTACGGGCTAGCGGGCGTAGGTGGAACAGATACGCAGTATTTT. Protein product: CASSYGLAGVGGTDTQYF. The V call is TRBV6-2 or TRBV6-3, the J call TRBJ2-3; 8 bases fit TRBD2. Unmatched junction bases numbered 13, after V lost 2 bases and J lost 3 bases. This CDR3 has 18 amino acids. Looked up from germline, CDR1 is MNHEY and CDR2 is SVGEGT.

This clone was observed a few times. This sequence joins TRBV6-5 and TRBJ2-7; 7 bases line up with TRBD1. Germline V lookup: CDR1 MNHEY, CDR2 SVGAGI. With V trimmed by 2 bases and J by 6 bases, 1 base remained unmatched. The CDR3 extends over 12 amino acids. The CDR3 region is CASSYRGREQYF. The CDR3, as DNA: TGTGCCAGCAGTTACAGGGGGCGCGAGCAGTACTTC.

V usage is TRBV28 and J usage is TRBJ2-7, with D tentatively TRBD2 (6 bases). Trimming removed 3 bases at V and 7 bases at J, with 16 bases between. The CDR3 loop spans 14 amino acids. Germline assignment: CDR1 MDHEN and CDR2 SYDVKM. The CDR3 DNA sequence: TGTGCCAGCAGTTTGAGGGTGGGAGGAGGAGAGCAGTACTTC. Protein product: CASSLRVGGGEQYF.

The CDR3 bases are TGTGCCAGCAACGCAGGACAGGGGAAGTCGCCCCTCCACTTT. It encodes CASNAGQGKSPLHF. This chain links TRBV28 with TRBJ1-6; 9 nucleotides agree with TRBD1. The germline V gene encodes CDR1 MDHEN and CDR2 SYDVKM. There are 14 residues in the CDR3. Trimming at V came to 7 bases and at J to 13 bases, leaving 11 bases not matched to a gene.

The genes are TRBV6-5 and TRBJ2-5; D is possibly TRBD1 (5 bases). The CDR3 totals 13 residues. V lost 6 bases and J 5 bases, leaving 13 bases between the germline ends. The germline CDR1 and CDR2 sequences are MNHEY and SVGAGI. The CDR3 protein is CASRDNSRETQYF. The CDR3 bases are TGTGCCAGCAGGGACAACTCACGGGAGACCCAGTACTTC.

As DNA, the CDR3 is TGCGCCAGCAGCACCGGACAGGTGACTTGGGAGCAGTACTTC. This translates into CASSTGQVTWEQYF. The V and J genes are TRBV5-1 and TRBJ2-7; 7 bases agree with TRBD1. The V segment lost 4 bases and the J segment 7 bases; nucleotides outside the gene matches: 11. Germline values: CDR1 SGHRS, CDR2 YFSETQ. This CDR3 comprises 14 residues.

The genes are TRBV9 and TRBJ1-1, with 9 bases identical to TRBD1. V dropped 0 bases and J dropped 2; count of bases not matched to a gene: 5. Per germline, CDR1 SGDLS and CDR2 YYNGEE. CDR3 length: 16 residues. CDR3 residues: CASSVARDRENTEAFF. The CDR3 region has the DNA TGTGCCAGCAGCGTAGCAAGGGACAGGGAAAACACTGAAGCTTTCTTT.

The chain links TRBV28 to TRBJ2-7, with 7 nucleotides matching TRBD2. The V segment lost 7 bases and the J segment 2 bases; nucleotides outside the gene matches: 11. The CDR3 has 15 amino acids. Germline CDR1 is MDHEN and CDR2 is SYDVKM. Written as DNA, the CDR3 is TGTGCCAGCACTCTGGGCGCCGGGGGGACCTACGAGCAGTACTTC. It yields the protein CASTLGAGGTYEQYF.

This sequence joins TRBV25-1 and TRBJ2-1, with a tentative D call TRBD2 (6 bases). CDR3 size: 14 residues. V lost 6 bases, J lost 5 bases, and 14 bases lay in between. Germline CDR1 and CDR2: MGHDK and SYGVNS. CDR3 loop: CASSVMGLHNEQFF. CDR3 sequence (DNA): TGTGCCAGCAGCGTCATGGGACTGCACAATGAGCAGTTCTTC.

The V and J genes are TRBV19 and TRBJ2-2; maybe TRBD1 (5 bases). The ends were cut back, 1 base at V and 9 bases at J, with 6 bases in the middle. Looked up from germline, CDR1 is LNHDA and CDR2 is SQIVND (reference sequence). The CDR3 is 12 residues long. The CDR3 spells CASSIGTRELFF. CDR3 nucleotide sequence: TGTGCCAGTAGTATAGGGACAAGGGAGCTGTTTTTT.

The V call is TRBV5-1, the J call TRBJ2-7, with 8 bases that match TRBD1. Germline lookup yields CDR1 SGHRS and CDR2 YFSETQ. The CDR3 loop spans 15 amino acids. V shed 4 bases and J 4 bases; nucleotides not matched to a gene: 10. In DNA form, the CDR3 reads TGCGCCAGCAGCCCTGGGACAGGTGGCGGTTACGAGCAGTACTTC. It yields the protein CASSPGTGGGYEQYF.

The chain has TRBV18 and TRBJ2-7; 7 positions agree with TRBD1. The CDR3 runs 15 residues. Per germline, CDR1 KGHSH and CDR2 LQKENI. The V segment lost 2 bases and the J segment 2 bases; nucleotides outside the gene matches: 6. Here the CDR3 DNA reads TGTGCCAGCTCACCAGGGCCAGGGGGAACCTACGAGCAGTACTTC. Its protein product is CASSPGPGGTYEQYF.

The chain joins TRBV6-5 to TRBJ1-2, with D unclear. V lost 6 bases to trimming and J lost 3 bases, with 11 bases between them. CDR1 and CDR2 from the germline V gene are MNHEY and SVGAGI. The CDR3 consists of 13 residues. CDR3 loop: CASRSNMDYGYTF. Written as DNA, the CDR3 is TGTGCCAGCAGATCCAACATGGACTATGGCTACACCTTC.

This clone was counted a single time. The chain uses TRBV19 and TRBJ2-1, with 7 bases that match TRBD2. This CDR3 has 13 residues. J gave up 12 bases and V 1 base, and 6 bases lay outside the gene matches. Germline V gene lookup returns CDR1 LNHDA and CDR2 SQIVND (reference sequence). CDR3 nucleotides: TGTGCCAGTAGTATAGGAACGAGCGGGGTGCAGTTCTTC. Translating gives CASSIGTSGVQFF.

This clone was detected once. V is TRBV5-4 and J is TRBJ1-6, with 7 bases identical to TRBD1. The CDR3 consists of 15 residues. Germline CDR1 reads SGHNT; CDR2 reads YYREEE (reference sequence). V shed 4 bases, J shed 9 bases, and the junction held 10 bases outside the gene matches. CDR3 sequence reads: CASSAMRGRTSPLHF. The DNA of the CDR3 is TGTGCCAGCAGCGCGATGAGGGGGCGCACTTCACCCCTCCACTTT.

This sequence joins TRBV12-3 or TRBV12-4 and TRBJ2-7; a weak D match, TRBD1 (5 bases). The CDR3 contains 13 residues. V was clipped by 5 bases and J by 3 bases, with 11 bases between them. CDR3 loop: CASSRTQNYEQYF. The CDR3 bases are TGTGCCAGCAGTAGGACACAGAACTACGAGCAGTACTTC.

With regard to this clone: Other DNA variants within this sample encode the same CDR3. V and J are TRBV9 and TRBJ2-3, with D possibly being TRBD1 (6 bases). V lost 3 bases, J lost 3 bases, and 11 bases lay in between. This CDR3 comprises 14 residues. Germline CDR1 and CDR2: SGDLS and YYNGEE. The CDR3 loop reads CASSGGQGTDTQYF. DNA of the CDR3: TGTGCCAGCAGCGGGGGGCAGGGAACAGATACGCAGTATTTT.

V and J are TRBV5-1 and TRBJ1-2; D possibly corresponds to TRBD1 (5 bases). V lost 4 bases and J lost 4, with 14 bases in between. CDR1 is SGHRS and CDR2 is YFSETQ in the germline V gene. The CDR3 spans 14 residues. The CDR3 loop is CASSLEQGFYGYTF. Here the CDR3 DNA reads TGCGCCAGCAGCCTTGAGCAGGGATTCTATGGCTACACCTTC.